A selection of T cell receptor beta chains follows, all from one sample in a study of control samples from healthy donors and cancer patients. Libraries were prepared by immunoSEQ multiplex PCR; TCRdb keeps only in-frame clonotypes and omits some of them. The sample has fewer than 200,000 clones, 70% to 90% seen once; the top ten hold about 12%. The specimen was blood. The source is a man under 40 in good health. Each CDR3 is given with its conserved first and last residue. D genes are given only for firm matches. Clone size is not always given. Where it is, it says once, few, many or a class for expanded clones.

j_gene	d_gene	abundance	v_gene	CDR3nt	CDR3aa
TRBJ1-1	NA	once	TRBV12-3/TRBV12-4	TGTGCCAGCAGTTTAGGGGGGGAAGCTTTCTTT	CASSLGGEAFF
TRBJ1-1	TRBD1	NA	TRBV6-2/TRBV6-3	TGTGCCAGCAGCCCCACGGGACAGGGGGCGTTAAGGACTGAAGCTTTCTTT	CASSPTGQGALRTEAFF
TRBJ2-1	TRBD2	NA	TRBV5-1	TGCGCCAGCAGCTTGGGGCGGGGGGCCAATGAGCAGTTCTTC	CASSLGRGANEQFF
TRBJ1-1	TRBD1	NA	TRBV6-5	TGTGCCAGCAGAGTACAGGGGGACACTGAAGCTTTCTTT	CASRVQGDTEAFF
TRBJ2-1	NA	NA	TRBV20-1	TGCAGTGCTTCGGGAAACAATGAGCAGTTCTTC	CSASGNNEQFF
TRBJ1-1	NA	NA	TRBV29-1	TGCAGCGTTGAAGATCGGTTAGGGAGCACTGAAGCTTTCTTT	CSVEDRLGSTEAFF
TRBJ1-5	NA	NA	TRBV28	TGTGCCAGCAGTTTATGGCTGGAAGGTCAGCCCCAGCATTTT	CASSLWLEGQPQHF
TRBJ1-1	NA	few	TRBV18	TGTGCCAGCTCAGCATTGAACCAGAACACTGAAGCTTTCTTT	CASSALNQNTEAFF
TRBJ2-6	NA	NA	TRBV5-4	TGTGCCAGCAGCTTGTATGGGACGGTGCCCTCTGGGGCCAACGTCCTGACTTTC	CASSLYGTVPSGANVLTF
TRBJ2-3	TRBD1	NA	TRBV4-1	TGCGCCAGCAGCCTCTCAGGGGGCAGGACAGATACGCAGTATTTT	CASSLSGGRTDTQYF
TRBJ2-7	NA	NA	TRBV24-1	TGTGCCACCAGTGAGCGGGACAGCAAGCAGTACTTC	CATSERDSKQYF
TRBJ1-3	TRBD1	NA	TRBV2	TGTGCCAGCAGCCTCGACAGGGCCGCAATCTATCGTGGAAACACCATATATTTT	CASSLDRAAIYRGNTIYF
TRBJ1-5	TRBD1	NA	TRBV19	TGTGCCAGTAGTCCCGGGACAGGGAATCAGCCCCAGCATTTT	CASSPGTGNQPQHF
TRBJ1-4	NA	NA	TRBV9	TGTGCCAGCAGCCCCCGGGAAAATGAAAAACTGTTTTTT	CASSPRENEKLFF
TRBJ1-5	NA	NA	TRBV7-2	TGTGCCAGCAGCGGAGGTGGGGGTCAGCCCCAGCATTTT	CASSGGGGQPQHF
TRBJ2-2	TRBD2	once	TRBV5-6	TGTGCCAGCAGCTTGGTTGGACTAGCGGGAGGTAGCGGGGAGCTGTTTTTT	CASSLVGLAGGSGELFF
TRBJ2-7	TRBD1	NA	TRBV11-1	TGTGCCAGCAGCCCATCGACAGGGGGAAATTACGAGCAGTACTTC	CASSPSTGGNYEQYF
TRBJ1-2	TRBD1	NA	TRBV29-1	TGCAGCGTCGCGACAGGGTGGGGCTATGGCTACACCTTC	CSVATGWGYGYTF
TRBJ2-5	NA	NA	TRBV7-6	TGTGCCAGCAGCGTAGACGCACAGGGTCAGGAGACCCAGTACTTC	CASSVDAQGQETQYF
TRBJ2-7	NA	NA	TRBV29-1	TGCAGCGTTGGACTTCCCTACGAGCAGTACTTC	CSVGLPYEQYF
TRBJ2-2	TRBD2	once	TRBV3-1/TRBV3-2	TGTGCCAGCAGCCATCCTAGCGGGGGGGCTCGTAACGGGGAGCTGTTTTTT	CASSHPSGGARNGELFF
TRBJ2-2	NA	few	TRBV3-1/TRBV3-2	TGTGCCAGCAGCCCACGAGGGGTCGACACCGGGGAGCTGTTTTTT	CASSPRGVDTGELFF
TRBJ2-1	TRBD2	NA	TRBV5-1	TGCGCCAGCACCTCAATAGCGGGAGGCTCCTACAATGAGCAGTTCTTC	CASTSIAGGSYNEQFF
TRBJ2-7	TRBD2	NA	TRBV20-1	TGCAGTGCTAGTCCTCTAGCGGGAGGATACGAGCAGTACTTC	CSASPLAGGYEQYF
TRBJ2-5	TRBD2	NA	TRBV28	TGTGCCAGCAGCAGACTAGCGGAGGGACCGTACCAAGAGACCCAGTACTTC	CASSRLAEGPYQETQYF
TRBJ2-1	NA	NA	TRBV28	TGTGCCAGCAGTTTTCAAGCGGAATACAATGAGCAGTTCTTC	CASSFQAEYNEQFF
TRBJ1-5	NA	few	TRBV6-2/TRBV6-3	TGTGCCAGCAGTGCCGGATGGGGGCTGCTTAATCAGCCCCAGCATTTT	CASSAGWGLLNQPQHF
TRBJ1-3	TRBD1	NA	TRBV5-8	TGTGCCAGCAGCACGGGACAGGGGGCAGGAAACACCATATATTTT	CASSTGQGAGNTIYF
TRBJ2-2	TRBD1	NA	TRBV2	TGTGCCACTCAAAACGGACAGGGGAACACCGGGGAGCTGTTTTTT	CATQNGQGNTGELFF
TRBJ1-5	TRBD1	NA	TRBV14	TGTGCCAGCAGCTCCGAAGGGGGCCATCAGCCCCAGCATTTT	CASSSEGGHQPQHF
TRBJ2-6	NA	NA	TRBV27	TGTGCCAGCCGCCGGGGATCTGGGGCCAACGTCCTGACTTTC	CASRRGSGANVLTF
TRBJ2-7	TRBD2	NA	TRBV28	TGTGCCAGCAGTTTCGGCGGCGGGGGGAATTACGAGCAGTACTTC	CASSFGGGGNYEQYF
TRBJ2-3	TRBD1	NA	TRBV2	TGTGCCAGTTACCCCGGGGACAGCCGCACAGATACGCAGTATTTT	CASYPGDSRTDTQYF
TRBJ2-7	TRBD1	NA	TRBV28	TGTGCCAGCAGAGTCGGGACAGGGGGCTTCCTCGAGCAGTACTTC	CASRVGTGGFLEQYF
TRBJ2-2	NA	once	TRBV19	TGTGCCAGTAGTATTTGGCCTAGACTTTCCACCGGGGAGCTGTTTTTT	CASSIWPRLSTGELFF
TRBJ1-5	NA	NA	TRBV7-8	TGTGCCAGCAGCTTAGTATCGGGCACGGGCAATCAGCCCCAGCATTTT	CASSLVSGTGNQPQHF
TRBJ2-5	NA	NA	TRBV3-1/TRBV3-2	TGTGCCAGCAGCCAGAGGGGGGAGACCCAGTACTTC	CASSQRGETQYF
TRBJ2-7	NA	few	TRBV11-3	TGTGCCAGCAGCTTAACATCTAGTCTCTATGAGCAGTACTTC	CASSLTSSLYEQYF
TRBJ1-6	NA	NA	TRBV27	TGTGCCAGCAGTGGTATGAATTCACCCCTCCACTTT	CASSGMNSPLHF
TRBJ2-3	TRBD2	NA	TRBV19	TGTGCCAGTGGCCCATTGTCGGCTAGCGGGAGTCCAGATACGCAGTATTTT	CASGPLSASGSPDTQYF
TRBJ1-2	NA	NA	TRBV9	TGTGCCAGCAGCGGGTTTCTCTATGGCTACACCTTC	CASSGFLYGYTF
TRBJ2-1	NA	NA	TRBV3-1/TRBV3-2	TGTGCCAGCAGCGCCCGACAGACCTCCTACAATGAGCAGTTCTTC	CASSARQTSYNEQFF
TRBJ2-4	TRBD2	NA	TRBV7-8	TGTGCCAGCAGCTGGGGGGGAGCCAAAAACATTCAGTACTTC	CASSWGGAKNIQYF
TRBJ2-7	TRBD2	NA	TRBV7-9	TGTGCCAGCAGCGAAGGAGCGGGGGCCTACGAGCAGTACTTC	CASSEGAGAYEQYF
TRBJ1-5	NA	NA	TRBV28	TGTGCCAGCAGAATCAGGGCTCAGCCCCAGCATTTT	CASRIRAQPQHF
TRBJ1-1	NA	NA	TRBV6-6	TGTGCCAGCAGTCCGCGACAGTTCCAAGCTTTCTTT	CASSPRQFQAFF
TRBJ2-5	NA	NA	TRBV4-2	TGTGCCGGCAGCCAAGAAGGGGGACTGTCACAAGAGACCCAGTACTTC	CAGSQEGGLSQETQYF
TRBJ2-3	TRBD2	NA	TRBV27	TGTGCCAGCAGTTTGGCGGGAGACACAGATACGCAGTATTTT	CASSLAGDTDTQYF
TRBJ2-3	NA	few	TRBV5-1	TGCGCCAGCAGCTTTGTCAAAACGGGGGACACAGATACGCAGTATTTT	CASSFVKTGDTDTQYF
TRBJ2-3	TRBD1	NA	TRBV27	TGTGCCAGCAGTTTAGATAGGGACAGGGTCAAAGATACGCAGTATTTT	CASSLDRDRVKDTQYF